The sequence of this TCR beta chain was determined in a study of early T cells in non-severe SARS-CoV-2 infection. Many counts were recorded for this clonotype. Unmatched junction bases numbered 16, after V lost 3 bases and J lost 4 bases. This CDR3 comprises 18 residues. Germline V gene sequence: CDR1 MNHNS, CDR2 SASEGT. TCRdb re-called the 5' RACE reads with MiXCR, one entry per CDR3 protein. The sample lists 70,000 to 95,000 distinct CDR3 sequences; about 11% were seen once. The TCR sequence derives from an adult who was a healthcare worker with PCR-confirmed SARS-CoV-2 infection or an uninfected control (not recorded which). Sequenced input: whole blood. This rearrangement joins TRBV6-1 to TRBJ2-3; 7 positions agree with TRBD2. In DNA form, the CDR3 reads TGTGCCAGCAGTGAGGGGATTGGGGCGGGGGAATTCGCAGATACGCAGTATTTT. Its translation is CASSEGIGAGEFADTQYF.